This T cell receptor beta chain is from a study of blood T cell repertoires in COVID-19. As for the study in general: In each case, the material was cDNA or gDNA derived from T cells, B-cell-depleted T cells, or PBMCs.

From germline, CDR1 is MNHEY and CDR2 SVGAGI. Between the trimmed V and J ends, which lost 2 bases and 8 bases, there was a span of 16 bases. There are 15 residues in the CDR3. This clone was recorded once. Sequencing was performed with immunoSEQ multiplex PCR; in TCRdb, only in-frame clones are kept and a portion is missing. The table lists 380,000 or so clones, approximately 89% of them singletons. The origin of this receptor is a man aged 25 to 45 who had recovered from COVID-19. The material sequenced was PBMCs or T cells enriched from blood (not recorded which). This chain uses TRBV6-5 with TRBJ1-3; possible D gene TRBD1, 5 bases. The CDR3 coding sequence is TGTGCCAGCAGTTACACCGATAACGGGGGATACACCATATATTTT. It codes for CASSYTDNGGYTIYF.